The clone carrying this T cell receptor beta chain was observed once. Its antigen is not identified. The table came from immunoSEQ multiplex PCR; TCRdb's copy has only in-frame clones and leaves some out. Of about 2.3 million clones in the sample, 85% to 95% were seen once. This CDR3 has 14 amino acids. V was pared by 5 bases and J by 3 bases, with 12 bases between. Germline values: CDR1 SNHLY, CDR2 FYNNEI. This sample was included in a study of shared clonotypes between healthy human individuals. Study-level results: Inspection by rarefaction showed sorted-subset sequencing to be incomplete despite large depth. For naive CD4 cells, around 5% of clonotypes were shared across a few donors.

The donors were adults (healthy and HIV-negative) with no recent acute infections or vaccinations. Those who donated, Caucasian adults without exception, all lived in Nashville, Tennessee. This chain uses TRBV2 with TRBJ2-3, with D possibly being TRBD2 (6 bases). The TCR was taken from a young man in good health. Some clones in this sample may be carry-over from other donors' samples. Sequencing used naive CD4+ T cells from PBMCs. Subset of the sample: CD45RA+ positively selected. CDR3 loop: CASSFQGRTDTQYF. In nucleotides, the CDR3 is TGTGCCAGCAGTTTTCAAGGGAGGACAGATACGCAGTATTTT.